Reported below is one T cell receptor beta chain. The data derive from a study of T cells in Graves' hyperthyroidism and ophthalmopathy. Germline values: CDR1 SGHTA, CDR2 FQGNSA. Deletions cut 8 bases from V and 8 bases from J, with 18 bases between. CDR3 length: 13 amino acids. RNA transcripts were the template for amplifying TCR beta CDR3 regions. Using the HTBI primer set, a first-round RT-PCR was run on the TCR CDR3. Using its own MiXCR run on the multiplex PCR reads, TCRdb lists one record per CDR3 protein. The sample lists 700,000 to 950,000 distinct CDR3 sequences, roughly a third occurring once. Uncontrolled infection, other autoimmune disease, pregnancy or lactation disqualified patients from enrolment.

The TCR comes from a woman in her thirties or forties with Graves' hyperthyroidism. The chain is built from TRBV7-2 and TRBJ1-2; D uncertain. The sequencing input was blood. The CDR3 sequence is CASSNGGLGGYTF. CDR3 coding DNA: TGTGCCAGCTCAAATGGTGGGCTCGGCGGCTACACCTTC. Filled out from reference TRBV7-2 and TRBJ1-2, the complete variable domain reads GAGVSQSPSNKVTEKGKDVELRCDPISGHTALYWYRQSLGQGLEFLIYFQGNSAPDKSGLPSDRFSAERTGGSVSTLTIQRTQQEDSAVYLCASSNGGLGGYTFGSGTRLTVV.